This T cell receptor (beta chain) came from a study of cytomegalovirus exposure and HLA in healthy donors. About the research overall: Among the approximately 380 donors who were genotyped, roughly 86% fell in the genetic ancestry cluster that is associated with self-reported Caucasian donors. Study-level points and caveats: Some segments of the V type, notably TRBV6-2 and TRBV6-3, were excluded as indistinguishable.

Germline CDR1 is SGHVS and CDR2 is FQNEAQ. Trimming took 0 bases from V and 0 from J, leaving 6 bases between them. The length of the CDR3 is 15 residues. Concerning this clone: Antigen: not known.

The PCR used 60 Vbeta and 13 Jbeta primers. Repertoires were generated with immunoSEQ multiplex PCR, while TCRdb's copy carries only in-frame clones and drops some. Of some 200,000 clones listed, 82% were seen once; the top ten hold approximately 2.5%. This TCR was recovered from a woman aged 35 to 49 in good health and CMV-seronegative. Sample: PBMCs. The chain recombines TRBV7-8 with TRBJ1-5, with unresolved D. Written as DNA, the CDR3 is TGTGCCAGCAGCTTAGCCACGGTTAGCAATCAGCCCCAGCATTTT. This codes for CASSLATVSNQPQHF.